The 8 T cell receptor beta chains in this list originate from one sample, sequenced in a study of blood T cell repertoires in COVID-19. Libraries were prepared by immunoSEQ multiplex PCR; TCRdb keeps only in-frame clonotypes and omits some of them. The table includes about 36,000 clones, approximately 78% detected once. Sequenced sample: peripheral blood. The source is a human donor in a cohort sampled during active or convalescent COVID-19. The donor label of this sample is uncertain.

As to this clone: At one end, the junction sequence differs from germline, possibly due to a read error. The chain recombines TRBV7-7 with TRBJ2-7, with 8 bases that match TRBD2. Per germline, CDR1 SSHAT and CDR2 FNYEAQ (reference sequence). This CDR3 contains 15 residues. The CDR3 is CASSGGPDGTYEQYF. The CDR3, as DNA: TGTGCTAGCAGCGGGGGCCCGGACGGAACCTACGAGCAGTACTTC.

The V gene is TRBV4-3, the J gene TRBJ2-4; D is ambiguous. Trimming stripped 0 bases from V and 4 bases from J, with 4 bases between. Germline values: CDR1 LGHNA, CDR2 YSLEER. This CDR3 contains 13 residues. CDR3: CASSQEEKNIQYF. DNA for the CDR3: TGCGCCAGCAGCCAAGAGGAGAAAAACATTCAGTACTTC.

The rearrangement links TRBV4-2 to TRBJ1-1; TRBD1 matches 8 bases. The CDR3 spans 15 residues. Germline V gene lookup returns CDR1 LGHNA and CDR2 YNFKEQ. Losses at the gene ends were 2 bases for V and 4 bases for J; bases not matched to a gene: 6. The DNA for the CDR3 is TGTGCCAGCAGCCAACCCCGCACAGGGGGCACTGAAGCTTTCTTT. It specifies CASSQPRTGGTEAFF.

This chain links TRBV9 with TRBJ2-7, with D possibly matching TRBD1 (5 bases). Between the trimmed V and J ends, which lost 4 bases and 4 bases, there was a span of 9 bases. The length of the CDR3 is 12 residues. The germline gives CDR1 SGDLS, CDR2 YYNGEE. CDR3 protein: CASSSPGYEQYF. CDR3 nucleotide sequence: TGTGCCAGCAGCTCACCAGGGTACGAGCAGTACTTC.

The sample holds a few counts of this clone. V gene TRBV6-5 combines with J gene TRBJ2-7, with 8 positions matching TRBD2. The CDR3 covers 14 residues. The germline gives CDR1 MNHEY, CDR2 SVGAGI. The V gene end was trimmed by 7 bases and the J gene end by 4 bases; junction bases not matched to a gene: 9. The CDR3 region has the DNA TGTGCCAGCATCAGCGGGGGCACAGAGTACGAGCAGTACTTC. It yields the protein CASISGGTEYEQYF.

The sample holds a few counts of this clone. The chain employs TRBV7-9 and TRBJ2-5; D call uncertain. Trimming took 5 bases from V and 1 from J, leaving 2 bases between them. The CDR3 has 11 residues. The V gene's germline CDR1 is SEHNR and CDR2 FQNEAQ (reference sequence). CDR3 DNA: TGTGCCAGCAGCCTCCAAGAGACCCAGTACTTC. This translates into CASSLQETQYF. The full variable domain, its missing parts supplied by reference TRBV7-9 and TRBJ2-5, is DTGVSQNPRHKITKRGQNVTFRCDPISEHNRLYWYRQTLGQGPEFLTYFQNEAQLEKSRLLSDRFSAERPKGSFSTLEIQRTEQGDSAMYLCASSLQETQYFGPGTRLLVL.

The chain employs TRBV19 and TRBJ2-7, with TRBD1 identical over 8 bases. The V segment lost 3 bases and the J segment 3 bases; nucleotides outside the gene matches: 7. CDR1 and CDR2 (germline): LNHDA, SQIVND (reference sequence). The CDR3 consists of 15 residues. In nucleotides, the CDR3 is TGTGCCAGTAGTATGGAACAGGGGGTGTTCTACGAGCAGTACTTC. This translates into CASSMEQGVFYEQYF.

Here the CDR3 reads CASSSPQGGYTF. DNA of the CDR3: TGTGCCAGCAGCTCGCCTCAGGGCGGCTACACCTTC. This chain links TRBV7-9 with TRBJ1-2; tentatively, D is TRBD1 (5 bases). V lost 4 bases and J 8 bases, leaving 11 bases between the germline ends. Per the germline V gene, CDR1 is SEHNR and CDR2 is FQNEAQ (reference sequence). This CDR3 is built from 12 residues. The full variable domain, with the rest looked up from reference TRBV7-9 and TRBJ1-2, is DTGVSQNPRHKITKRGQNVTFRCDPISEHNRLYWYRQTLGQGPEFLTYFQNEAQLEKSRLLSDRFSAERPKGSFSTLEIQRTEQGDSAMYLCASSSPQGGYTFGSGTRLTVV.